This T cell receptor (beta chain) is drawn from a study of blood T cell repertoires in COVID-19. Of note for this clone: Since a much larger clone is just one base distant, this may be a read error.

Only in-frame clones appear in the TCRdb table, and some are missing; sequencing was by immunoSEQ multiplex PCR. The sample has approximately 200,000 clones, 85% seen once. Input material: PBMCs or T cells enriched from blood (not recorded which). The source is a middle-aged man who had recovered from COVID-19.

The chain's CDR3 is CASSRGGDTQYF. The DNA for the CDR3 is TGTGCCAGCAGCCGGGGGGGCGATACGCAGTATTTT. This chain joins TRBV7-2 and TRBJ2-3; the match to TRBD2 covers 8 bases. J lost 6 bases, V lost 5 bases, and 1 base had no gene match. This CDR3 is 12 amino acids long. Germline values: CDR1 SGHTA, CDR2 FQGNSA.